The clone carrying this T cell receptor beta chain was observed a few times. What it binds is unknown. The data originate from a study of T-cell memory formation after mild COVID-19. At the level of the study: Largely donor-specific TCR clusters were found. Study-level results: The study found contracting CD4+ clones mainly in CM and EM and contracting CD8+ clones in EMRA.

TCR alpha and TCR beta cDNA libraries carrying sample barcodes and UMIs were produced by 5'RACE using constant-segment primers. TCRdb re-called the 5' RACE reads with MiXCR, one entry per CDR3 protein. The data show 190,000 or so distinct CDR3 sequences, about 22% seen once. The CDR3 has 16 amino acids. The V gene's germline CDR1 is LNHDA and CDR2 SQIVND (reference sequence). Trimming took 5 bases from V and 5 from J; bases not matched to a gene: 9. The material sequenced was PBMCs or a T cell subset sorted from them (not recorded which). This TCR derives from an adult woman who had mild COVID-19 (a few samples of this study predate the infection). Cell type and time point are not known. The chain joins TRBV19 to TRBJ2-1; 10 bases match TRBD2. The CDR3 coding sequence is TGTGCCAGTAGTCGCCTAAGCGGGAGGGACGACAATGAGCAGTTCTTC. It codes for CASSRLSGRDDNEQFF.